The source of this T cell receptor (beta chain) is a study of cytomegalovirus exposure and HLA in healthy donors. Study results and caveats: There were several of the most significant clusters that appeared linked to common viral pathogens in a later analysis.

For this clone: Its antigen is currently unknown.

Amplification used 60 Vbeta primers and 13 Jbeta primers. The method was immunoSEQ multiplex PCR; TCRdb's version includes in-frame clones alone and lacks a portion of them. The data show some 200,000 clones, approximately 84% seen once. The sequencing sample was made of PBMCs. This sequence originates from a girl in the first two years of life in good health and CMV-seronegative.

The CDR3 DNA is TGTGCCAGCAGCTCGAGACGGGACTTTTCTCGGGGCTACACCTTC. As protein: CASSSRRDFSRGYTF. The genes are TRBV11-2 and TRBJ1-2; TRBD1 is a possible D gene (5 bases). The germline V gene has CDR1 SGHAT and CDR2 FQNNGV. Trimming pared 4 bases from V and 8 bases from J, leaving 20 bases between. The CDR3 is made up of 15 amino acids.